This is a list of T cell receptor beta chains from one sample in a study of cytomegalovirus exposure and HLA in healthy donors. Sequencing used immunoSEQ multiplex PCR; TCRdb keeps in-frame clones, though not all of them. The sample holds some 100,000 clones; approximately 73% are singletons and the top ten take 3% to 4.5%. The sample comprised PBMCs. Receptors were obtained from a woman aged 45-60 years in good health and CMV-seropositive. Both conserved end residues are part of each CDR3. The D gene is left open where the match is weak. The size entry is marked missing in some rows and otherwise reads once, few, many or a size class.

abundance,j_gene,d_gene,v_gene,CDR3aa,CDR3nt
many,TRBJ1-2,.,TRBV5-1,CASSLTLGDGGYTF,TGCGCCAGCAGCTTGACTCTCGGGGATGGGGGCTACACCTTC
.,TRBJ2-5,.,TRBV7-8,CASSRGSETQYF,TGTGCCAGCAGCCGCGGGTCGGAGACCCAGTACTTC
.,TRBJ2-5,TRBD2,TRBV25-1,CASSLGASGRETQYF,TGTGCCAGCTCCCTTGGGGCTAGCGGGAGGGAGACCCAGTACTTC
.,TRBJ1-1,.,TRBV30,CAWRWGGDDTEAFF,TGTGCCTGGAGGTGGGGGGGCGATGACACTGAAGCTTTCTTT
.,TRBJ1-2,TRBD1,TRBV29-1,CSLTPARGDGYTF,TGCAGCCTCACCCCCGCCAGGGGGGATGGCTACACCTTC
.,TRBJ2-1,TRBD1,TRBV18,CASSPRFSGQGFVNEQFF,TGTGCCAGCTCACCACGGTTCTCGGGACAGGGATTTGTGAATGAGCAGTTCTTC
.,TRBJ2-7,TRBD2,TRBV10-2,CASSPPGLAYEQYF,TGCGCCTCTTCGCCTCCGGGACTAGCCTACGAGCAGTACTTC
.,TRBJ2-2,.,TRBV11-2,CASSLVSAGELFF,TGTGCCAGCAGCTTAGTTAGCGCCGGGGAGCTGTTTTTT
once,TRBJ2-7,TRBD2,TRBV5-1,CASSPRGGTQGEQYF,TGCGCCAGCAGCCCCCGGGGGGGGACCCAAGGCGAGCAGTACTTC
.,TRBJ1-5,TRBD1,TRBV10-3,CAISDPGTAPNQPQHF,TGTGCCATCAGTGACCCGGGGACAGCGCCCAATCAGCCCCAGCATTTT
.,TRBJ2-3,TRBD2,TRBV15,CATSSQGGLAIPGDTQYF,TGTGCCACCAGCTCCCAGGGAGGACTAGCGATCCCAGGAGATACGCAGTATTTT
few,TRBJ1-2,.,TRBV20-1,CSAGDLEGTF,TGCAGTGCGGGGGACCTGGAGGGCACCTTC
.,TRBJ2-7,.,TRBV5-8,CASSLVMEVPIYEQYF,TGTGCCAGCAGCTTGGTGATGGAGGTACCCATCTACGAGCAGTACTTC
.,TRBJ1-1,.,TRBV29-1,CSVEGSGLGTEAFF,TGCAGCGTTGAAGGTTCAGGGTTGGGCACTGAAGCTTTCTTT
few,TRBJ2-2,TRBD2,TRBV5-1,CASSQREGSELFF,TGCGCCAGCAGCCAGCGGGAGGGCAGTGAGCTGTTTTTT
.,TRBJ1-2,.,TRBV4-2,CASSQERFYGYTF,TGTGCCAGCAGCCAGGAGAGGTTCTATGGCTACACCTTC
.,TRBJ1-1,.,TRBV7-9,CASRPTSNTEAFF,TGTGCCAGCAGGCCCACATCGAACACTGAAGCTTTCTTT
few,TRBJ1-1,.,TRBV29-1,CSVAGAMNTEAFF,TGCAGCGTTGCAGGGGCCATGAACACTGAAGCTTTCTTT
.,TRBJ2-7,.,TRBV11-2,CASSFSSYEQYF,TGTGCCAGCAGCTTCAGCTCCTACGAGCAGTACTTC
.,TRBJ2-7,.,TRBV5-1,CASSLDTVSYEQYF,TGCGCCAGCAGCTTGGACACAGTATCCTACGAGCAGTACTTC
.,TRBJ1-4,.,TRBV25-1,CASSELGTVGGEKLFF,TGTGCCAGCAGTGAATTGGGGACGGTGGGGGGGGAAAAACTGTTTTTT
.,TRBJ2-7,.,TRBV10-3,CAISKADRAYEQYF,TGTGCCATCAGTAAGGCGGACAGAGCCTACGAGCAGTACTTC
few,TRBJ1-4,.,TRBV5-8,CASSVVREKLFF,TGTGCCAGCAGCGTCGTGAGGGAAAAACTGTTTTTT
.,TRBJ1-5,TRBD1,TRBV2,CASRADRGLNQPQHF,TGTGCCAGCAGGGCGGACAGGGGGCTTAATCAGCCCCAGCATTTT
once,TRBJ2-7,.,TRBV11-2,CASSAIRERYEQYF,TGTGCCAGCAGCGCCATTAGGGAGAGGTACGAGCAGTACTTC
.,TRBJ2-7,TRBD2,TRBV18,CASSLAGGNNEQYF,TGTGCCAGCTCACTAGCGGGGGGGAACAACGAGCAGTACTTC
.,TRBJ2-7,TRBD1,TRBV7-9,CASSLTGTYEQYF,TGTGCCAGCAGCCTGACAGGGACCTACGAGCAGTACTTC
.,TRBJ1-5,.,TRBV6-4,CASRTQGSKVFQPQHF,TGTGCCAGCAGGACACAGGGTAGTAAGGTTTTTCAGCCCCAGCATTTT
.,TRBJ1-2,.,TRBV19,CASSGTGSYGYTF,TGTGCCAGTAGTGGTACGGGGAGCTATGGCTACACCTTC
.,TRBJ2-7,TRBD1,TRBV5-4,CASRAGTGSYEQYF,TGTGCCAGCAGGGCCGGGACAGGGTCCTACGAGCAGTACTTC
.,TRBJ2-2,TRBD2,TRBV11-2,CASTHYGTSPTGELFF,TGTGCCAGCACCCATTACGGGACTAGCCCAACCGGGGAGCTGTTTTTT
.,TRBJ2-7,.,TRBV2,CASFEGGSYEQYF,TGTGCCAGCTTCGAGGGCGGCTCCTACGAGCAGTACTTC
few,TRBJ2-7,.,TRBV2,CASSELEVYEQYF,TGTGCCAGCAGTGAATTAGAAGTCTACGAGCAGTACTTC
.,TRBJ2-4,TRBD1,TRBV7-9,CASSRGQGAIAKNIQYF,TGTGCCAGCAGCCGCGGACAGGGGGCGATAGCCAAAAACATTCAGTACTTC